This TCR beta chain was found in a study of cytomegalovirus exposure and HLA in healthy donors. Study details: Of roughly 400 genotyped donors, roughly 81% clustered with self-reported Caucasian donors. Study-level results: Accurate prediction of HLA-A and HLA-B alleles (for most subjects) was reportedly achieved from TCR beta sequences.

As concerns this clone: As yet, its antigen is unknown.

A multiplex PCR was run with 60 Vbeta primers and 13 Jbeta primers. Profiled with immunoSEQ multiplex PCR; TCRdb holds only in-frame clones, not every one. The data show 190,000 or so clones, with around four fifths seen just once and about 1.6% held by the top ten. What was sequenced was PBMCs. This TCR was recovered from a man aged 45-60 years in good health and CMV-seronegative.

This chain's CDR3 is CASSQAGLAGGYEQFF. In nucleotides, the CDR3 is TGTGCCAGCAGCCAAGCCGGACTAGCGGGAGGCTATGAGCAGTTCTTC. J is TRBJ2-1 and V is TRBV4-2; 14 nucleotides align to TRBD2. V shed 1 base, J shed 8 bases, and the junction held 4 bases outside the gene matches. The germline V gene has CDR1 LGHNA and CDR2 YNFKEQ. This CDR3 contains 16 residues.